This T cell receptor (beta chain) was found in a study of control samples from healthy donors and cancer patients (dated by TCRdb to the early 2020s). The CDR3 spans 14 residues, from the cysteine through the phenylalanine. The sequence is cut down to CDR3 DNA, 42 bases in frame from base 1. According to the germline V gene, CDR1 reads SQVTM and CDR2 reads ANQGSEA. The germline V and J ends show losses of 4 bases and 3 bases respectively, and no gene match explains 8 bases of the junction. Preparation of the library involved the immunoSEQ multiplex PCR assay. TCRdb carries this immuneACCESS record with in-frame sequences only. Its versions omit some clonotypes, under half of them owing to an unresolved V gene in the studies checked, with the rest unexplained. The sample table holds 150,000 to 200,000 clones, of which roughly 90% were seen once. Jointly, the top ten make up around 12% of the sample.

In the case of this clone: Its antigen is still unknown. Base qualities are not provided; no much larger clone lies one nucleotide away.

The clonotype comes from a young man in good health. The chain couples TRBV29-1 to TRBJ2-5, with 7 bases matching TRBD2. The sample consisted of blood. The nucleotide sequence is given as TGCAGCGTTGCCGGACTAGTGAGGAAAGAGACCCAGTACTTC. It codes for CSVAGLVRKETQYF.